Reported below is one T cell receptor (beta chain). The antigen remains undetermined. This entry comes from a study of T cell repertoires in cytomegalovirus infection. The study's findings and limits: HLA-C-restricted TCR beta clonotypes specific for CMV led the ex vivo response. Pooled public TCR beta family frequency picked out CMV carriers with the relevant HLA.

Germline V lookup: CDR1 DFQATT, CDR2 SNEGSKA (reference sequence). The CDR3 loop spans 15 amino acids. V lost 1 base to trimming and J lost 2 bases, with 9 bases between them. One entry per CDR3 protein, called by TCRdb with MiXCR from the reads. The data show about 180,000 distinct CDR3 sequences, approximately 15% seen once. This sequence was found in a human donor in good health (CMV status not recorded). Some clones in this sample may be carry-over from other donors' samples. This chain joins TRBV20-1 and TRBJ2-6; maybe TRBD1 (5 bases). What was sequenced was PBMCs. The CDR3 loop is CSARAGLAGANVLTF. The CDR3 DNA is TGCAGTGCTAGAGCAGGGTTAGCTGGGGCCAACGTCCTGACTTTC.